This T cell receptor beta chain was sequenced in a study of response to subunit inactivated influenza vaccine. Study outcomes and limitations: The authors proposed limited new T cell recruitment per seasonal influenza vaccination.

This CDR3 region has 13 residues. The V and J ends lost 0 bases and 5 bases respectively, with 5 bases between them. The germline CDR1 and CDR2 sequences are SEHNR and FQNEAQ (reference sequence). In TCRdb, the RT-PCR reads were re-called with MiXCR into one record per CDR3 protein. The sample holds 800,000 or so distinct CDR3 sequences, 21% seen once. Many counts were recorded for this clonotype. Its antigen remains unidentified. The starting material was PBMCs from blood, obtained roughly 5 days after vaccination. The receptor was derived from a middle-aged man who received an inactivated influenza vaccine. V gene TRBV7-9 combines with J gene TRBJ2-4; D is uncertain. The CDR3 is CASSLAVQNIQYF. CDR3 DNA: TGTGCCAGCAGCTTAGCCGTCCAAAACATTCAGTACTTC.